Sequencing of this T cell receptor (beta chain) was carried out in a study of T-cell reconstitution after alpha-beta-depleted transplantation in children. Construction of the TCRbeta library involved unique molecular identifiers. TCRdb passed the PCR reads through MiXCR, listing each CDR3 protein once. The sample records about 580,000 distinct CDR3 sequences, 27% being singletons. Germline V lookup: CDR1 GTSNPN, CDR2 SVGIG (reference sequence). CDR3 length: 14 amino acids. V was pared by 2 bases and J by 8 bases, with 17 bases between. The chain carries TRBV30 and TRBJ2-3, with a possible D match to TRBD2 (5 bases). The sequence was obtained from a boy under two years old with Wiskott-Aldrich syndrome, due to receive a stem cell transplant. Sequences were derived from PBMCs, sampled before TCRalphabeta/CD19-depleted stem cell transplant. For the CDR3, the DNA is TGTGCCTGGAGTCTAACGGCGCGGGCCGGTACGCAGTATTTT. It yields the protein CAWSLTARAGTQYF. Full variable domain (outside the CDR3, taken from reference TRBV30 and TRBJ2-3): SQTIHQWPATLVQPVGSPLSLECTVEGTSNPNLYWYRQAAGRGLQLLFYSVGIGQISSEVPQNLSASRPQDRQFILSSKKLLLSDSGFYLCAWSLTARAGTQYFGPGTRLTVL.